Listed below are T cell receptor beta chains from one sample, sequenced in a study of T cells in Graves' hyperthyroidism and ophthalmopathy. TCRdb recomputed calls from the multiplex PCR reads with MiXCR, one row per CDR3 protein. The data contain hundreds of thousands of distinct CDR3 sequences, roughly 40% of them singletons. What was sequenced was blood. The receptors were sampled from a man aged 18 to 35 with Graves' hyperthyroidism. Each CDR3 is given with its conserved first and last residue. The D gene is left open where the match is weak. Expanded clones are given a class, and other clones once, few, many or no size at all.

j_call d_call v_call clone_size cdr3_aa cdr3_nt
TRBJ1-2 TRBD1 TRBV9 many CASSVTGAYGYTF TGTGCCAGCAGCGTAACAGGGGCCTATGGCTACACCTTC
TRBJ2-2 . TRBV10-3 many CAIRLGTNTGELFF TGTGCCATCAGATTGGGGACGAACACCGGGGAGCTGTTTTTT
TRBJ2-5 . TRBV12-3/TRBV12-4 many CASSLAETETQYF TGTGCCAGCAGTTTAGCGGAGACAGAGACCCAGTACTTC
TRBJ1-4 . TRBV5-5 many CASSLRDPTNEKLFF TGTGCCAGCAGCTTGAGGGACCCAACTAATGAAAAACTGTTTTTT
TRBJ1-2 . TRBV7-8 many CASSSSAFGGYTF TGTGCCAGCAGCTCCTCGGCCTTTGGGGGCTACACCTTC
TRBJ1-5 . TRBV7-8 many CASSSRDGFGNQPQHF TGTGCCAGCAGCTCCCGGGACGGGTTCGGCAATCAGCCCCAGCATTTT
TRBJ2-7 TRBD2 TRBV7-2 few CASSTGLELYEQYF TGTGCCAGCAGCACAGGACTAGAGCTTTACGAGCAGTACTTC
TRBJ2-2 . TRBV24-1 many CATSDLPFTGELFF TGTGCCACCAGTGATTTGCCATTCACCGGGGAGCTGTTTTTT
TRBJ1-1 TRBD1 TRBV12-3/TRBV12-4 . CASGDPGQGGPEAFF TGTGCCAGCGGGGATCCGGGACAGGGTGGACCTGAAGCTTTCTTT
TRBJ1-4 TRBD1 TRBV5-8 . CASSLTGANEKLFF TGTGCCAGCAGCTTGACAGGGGCAAATGAAAAACTGTTTTTT
TRBJ1-1 . TRBV19 few CASSPNTGSTEAFF TGTGCCAGTAGCCCAAACACAGGGAGCACTGAAGCTTTCTTT